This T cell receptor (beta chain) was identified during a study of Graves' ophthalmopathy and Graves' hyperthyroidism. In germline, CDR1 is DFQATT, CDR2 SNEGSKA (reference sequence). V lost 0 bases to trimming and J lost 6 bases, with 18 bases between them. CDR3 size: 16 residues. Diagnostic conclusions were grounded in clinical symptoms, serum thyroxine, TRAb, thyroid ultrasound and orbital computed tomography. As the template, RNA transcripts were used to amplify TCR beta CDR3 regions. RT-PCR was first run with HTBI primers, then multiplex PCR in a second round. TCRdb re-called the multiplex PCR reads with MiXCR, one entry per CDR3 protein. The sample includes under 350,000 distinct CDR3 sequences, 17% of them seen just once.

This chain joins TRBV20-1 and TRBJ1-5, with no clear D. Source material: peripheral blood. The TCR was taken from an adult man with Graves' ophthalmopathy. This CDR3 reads CSARDGKGLTTQPQHF. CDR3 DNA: TGCAGTGCTAGAGATGGTAAGGGCCTCACGACTCAGCCCCAGCATTTT.